The 23 T cell receptor beta chains below were found in one sample sequenced in a study of cytomegalovirus exposure and HLA in healthy donors (dated by TCRdb to 2017 to 2019). The library relied on the immunoSEQ multiplex PCR assay. A mixture of 60 forward primers for TCR Vbeta segments and 13 reverse primers for TCR Jbeta segments was used in the multiplex PCR. Not all clones reach the TCRdb copy of this immuneACCESS table, which keeps in-frame sequences only. Checked studies attribute under half of the gap to unresolved V genes and leave the rest unexplained. The sample includes approximately 170,000 clones, with roughly 84% observed a single time. The top ten clones comprise 2.5% of the sample. The sample taken for sequencing was PBMCs. The receptor source for this set is a man aged 25 to 40 in good health and CMV-seropositive.

The J gene is TRBJ2-1, the V gene TRBV11-3; D not resolved. Trimming cost V 1 base and J 6 bases, with 10 bases left between them. This CDR3 comprises 14 residues. The germline V gene has CDR1 SGHNT and CDR2 YENEEA. The CDR3 reads CASSLVSSSNEQFF. CDR3 DNA sequence: TGTGCCAGCAGCTTAGTGAGTAGTAGCAATGAGCAGTTCTTC.

CDR3 bases: TGTGCCAGCGCCCAGACAGGGTGGTACGAGCAGTACTTC. Amino acids: CASAQTGWYEQYF. The chain joins TRBV27 to TRBJ2-7, with 7 bases that match TRBD1. Unmatched junction bases numbered 8, after V lost 8 bases and J lost 4 bases. Looked up from germline, CDR1 is MNHEY and CDR2 is SMNVEV (reference sequence). The CDR3 contains 13 residues.

The chain joins TRBV5-1 to TRBJ1-1, with D tentatively TRBD1 (6 bases). The CDR3 is made up of 15 amino acids. V shed 3 bases and J shed 1 base, with 13 bases lying between them. Germline CDR1 and CDR2: SGHRS and YFSETQ. CDR3 nucleotides: TGCGCCAGCAGCTCCAGGGGCAGGGCGAACACTGAAGCTTTCTTT. Translating gives CASSSRGRANTEAFF.

The gene calls are TRBV4-1 and TRBJ2-1; TRBD2 might be the D (5 bases). The V and J ends lost 4 bases and 9 bases respectively, with 16 bases between them. Germline V gives CDR1 MGHRA, CDR2 YSYEKL. CDR3 size: 14 residues. The CDR3 DNA reads TGCGCCAGCAGCCTACCCTCCCCTAGCAGTGAGCAGTTCTTC. This translates into CASSLPSPSSEQFF.

V usage is TRBV6-5 and J usage is TRBJ2-7; a possible D gene is TRBD2 (5 bases). The germline V gene has CDR1 MNHEY and CDR2 SVGAGI. Between the trimmed V and J ends, which lost 5 bases and 4 bases, there was a span of 15 bases. This CDR3 region has 14 residues. The CDR3 region is CASSLGIDFYEQYF. The DNA of the CDR3 is TGTGCCAGCAGTCTCGGGATCGACTTTTACGAGCAGTACTTC.

The chain links TRBV7-2 to TRBJ1-3; 9 bases are a match to TRBD1. CDR1 is SGHTA and CDR2 is FQGNSA in the germline V gene. There are 14 residues in the CDR3. V dropped 3 bases and J dropped 7; count of bases not matched to a gene: 4. CDR3 sequence: CASSLGDRVNTIYF. The CDR3 nucleotides are TGTGCCAGCAGCTTGGGGGACAGGGTTAACACCATATATTTT.

The V call is TRBV7-3, the J call TRBJ2-2; possibly TRBD1 for D (6 bases). The CDR3 spans 13 residues. V was trimmed by 5 bases and J by 8 bases, leaving 12 bases between them. The germline gives CDR1 SGHTA, CDR2 FQGTGA. CDR3 loop: CASSLGQGGELFF. Here the CDR3 DNA reads TGTGCCAGCAGCCTGGGACAAGGTGGGGAGCTGTTTTTT.

This chain connects TRBV14 to TRBJ1-1; unclear D gene. Trimming stripped 2 bases from V and 3 bases from J, with 19 bases between. The germline V gene encodes CDR1 SGHDN and CDR2 FVKESK. The CDR3 contains 17 residues. The CDR3 bases are TGTGCCAGCAGCCAACTCCCCGTGGGGTGGGGAGACACTGAAGCTTTCTTT. Its translation: CASSQLPVGWGDTEAFF.

The chain links TRBV4-3 to TRBJ2-2; 13 nucleotides match TRBD2. The CDR3 sequence is 18 residues long. The germline V gene encodes CDR1 LGHNA and CDR2 YSLEER. Trimming at V came to 4 bases and at J to 5 bases, leaving 10 bases not matched to a gene. Here the CDR3 DNA reads TGCGCCAGCAGCCTCCCACTAGCGGGAGGGCCTCGGACCGGGGAGCTGTTTTTT. Protein product: CASSLPLAGGPRTGELFF.

The chain combines TRBV6-1 with TRBJ2-7, with 10 positions matching TRBD1. This CDR3 has 15 amino acids. The V and J ends lost 2 bases and 6 bases, in that order; junction bases with no gene match: 7. The germline gives CDR1 MNHNS, CDR2 SASEGT. CDR3 loop: CASSEWGTGVSEQYV. DNA for the CDR3: TGTGCCAGCAGTGAATGGGGGACAGGGGTGTCCGAGCAGTACGTC.

This rearrangement joins TRBV14 to TRBJ2-7; perhaps TRBD1 as D (8 bases). The CDR3 is 17 amino acids. V dropped 0 bases and J dropped 5 bases, with 20 bases sitting between them. Per the germline V gene, CDR1 is SGHDN and CDR2 is FVKESK. In DNA, the CDR3 is TGTGCCAGCAGCCAAGAGTTGTATAACAGGGGGGGCCACGAGCAGTACTTC. Its protein is CASSQELYNRGGHEQYF.

The chain combines TRBV5-1 with TRBJ2-1, with D perhaps matching TRBD2 (6 bases). The length of the CDR3 is 16 residues. Deletions cut 0 bases from V and 5 bases from J, with 15 bases between. The germline V gene encodes CDR1 SGHRS and CDR2 YFSETQ. The CDR3 DNA reads TGCGCCAGCAGCTTGGGACCCGGGACTTCAAACAATGAGCAGTTCTTC. This translates into CASSLGPGTSNNEQFF.

The chain carries TRBV29-1 and TRBJ1-2, with 7 bases lining up with TRBD1. The CDR3 is made up of 11 amino acids. V shed 7 bases and J 9 bases; nucleotides not matched to a gene: 8. Germline CDR1 and CDR2: SQVTM and ANQGSEA. In DNA form, the CDR3 reads TGCAGCGCCCTCCGGGACAGAAGCTACACCTTC. Amino acids: CSALRDRSYTF.

The CDR3 here is CASRTSGRADTQYF. CDR3 in DNA: TGTGCCAGTAGGACTAGCGGGAGGGCAGATACGCAGTATTTT. V gene TRBV19 combines with J gene TRBJ2-3; TRBD2 aligns across 14 bases. Germline trimming cut 6 bases from V and 4 bases from J; bases unmatched to any gene: 0. The CDR3 sequence is 14 residues long. Germline V lookup: CDR1 LNHDA, CDR2 SQIVND (reference sequence).

This clone was found once. The chain links TRBV29-1 to TRBJ2-5; TRBD1 agrees at 9 bases. Germline CDR1 reads SQVTM; CDR2 reads ANQGSEA. V dropped 3 bases and J dropped 4; count of bases not matched to a gene: 0. The CDR3 runs to 12 residues. As DNA, the CDR3 is TGCAGCGTTGAGACAGGGGGAGAGACCCAGTACTTC. It specifies CSVETGGETQYF.

Note on this clone: One end of the junction does not line up with germline, which may come from a read error. J is TRBJ2-1 and V is TRBV7-9; TRBD2 might be the D (6 bases). This CDR3 has 13 amino acids. Germline V gene data show CDR1 as SEHNR and CDR2 as FQNEAQ (reference sequence). The CDR3, as DNA: TGTTCCAGCAGCTACGGGAGCATCTATGAGCAGTTCTTC. It is translated as CSSSYGSIYEQFF.

This chain uses TRBV27 with TRBJ1-1, with 9 bases aligning to TRBD1. Germline V lookup: CDR1 MNHEY, CDR2 SMNVEV (reference sequence). Trimming took 5 bases from V and 5 from J; bases not matched to a gene: 9. The CDR3 consists of 15 residues. CDR3 DNA sequence: TGTGCCAGCAGTCCCCTTGGACAGGGGCGAACTGAAGCTTTCTTT. Its translation is CASSPLGQGRTEAFF.

This chain joins TRBV4-3 and TRBJ2-3; 7 nucleotides match TRBD2. The CDR3 length is 15 residues. Trimming cost V 3 bases and J 5 bases; bases outside gene matches: 8. Germline V gives CDR1 LGHNA, CDR2 YSLEER. The CDR3 DNA sequence: TGCGCCAGCAGCCACTCTAGCGGCCTTCGAGATACGCAGTATTTT. It specifies CASSHSSGLRDTQYF.

This sequence joins TRBV5-1 and TRBJ2-6; 8 bases map to TRBD1. CDR1 and CDR2 (germline): SGHRS, YFSETQ. CDR3 size: 18 residues. After removal of 2 bases from V and 0 bases from J, the junction contained 7 bases not matched to a gene. The CDR3 region is CASSFPGTGPSGANVLTF. The CDR3 DNA reads as TGCGCCAGCAGCTTCCCGGGGACAGGACCCTCTGGGGCCAACGTCCTGACTTTC. Using reference TRBV5-1 and TRBJ2-6 for the parts outside the CDR3, the full variable domain is KAGVTQTPRYLIKTRGQQVTLSCSPISGHRSVSWYQQTPGQGLQFLFEYFSETQRNKGNFPGRFSGRQFSNSRSEMNVSTLELGDSALYLCASSFPGTGPSGANVLTFGAGSRLTVL.

The CDR3 DNA is TGTGCCAGTAGTAATATCGCGAGCTCCTACAATGAGCAGTTCTTC. Amino acids: CASSNIASSYNEQFF. The chain employs TRBV19 and TRBJ2-1; no clear D. CDR3 size: 15 residues. The V end was cut by 4 bases, the J end by 0 bases, with 10 bases between. Per the germline V gene, CDR1 is LNHDA and CDR2 is SQIVND (reference sequence).

In DNA, the CDR3 is TGTGCCAGCTCACCACCGTCGGGGTTAGAGACCCAGTACTTC. Its translation: CASSPPSGLETQYF. This sequence joins TRBV18 and TRBJ2-5; maybe TRBD2 (5 bases). The CDR3 totals 14 residues. V lost 0 bases and J lost 4, with 9 bases in between. In germline, CDR1 is KGHSH, CDR2 LQKENI.

The V and J genes are TRBV7-9 and TRBJ1-3; D call uncertain. Germline assignment: CDR1 SEHNR and CDR2 FQNEAQ (reference sequence). V was shortened by 5 bases and J by 4 bases, with 6 bases between the two germline ends. This CDR3 is 12 amino acids long. The chain's CDR3 is CASSIQGNTIYF. The CDR3 nucleotides read TGTGCCAGCAGCATACAAGGAAACACCATATATTTT.

This CDR3 reads CATLRDRPSEAFF. The DNA for the CDR3 is TGTGCCACCCTCAGGGACAGACCTTCTGAAGCTTTCTTT. The genes are TRBV28 and TRBJ1-1; the match to TRBD1 covers 7 bases. Germline V gene sequence: CDR1 MDHEN, CDR2 SYDVKM. CDR3 length equals 13 residues. V lost 10 bases to trimming and J lost 6 bases; unmatched junction nucleotides: 11. Filled out from reference TRBV28 and TRBJ1-1, the complete variable domain reads DVKVTQSSRYLVKRTGEKVFLECVQDMDHENMFWYRQDPGLGLRLIYFSYDVKMKEKGDIPEGYSVSREKKERFSLILESASTNQTSMYLCATLRDRPSEAFFGQGTRLTVV.